A selection of T cell receptor beta chains follows, all from one sample in a study of control samples from healthy donors and cancer patients. This table comes from immunoSEQ multiplex PCR, and its TCRdb copy is limited to in-frame clones, with some not included. The sample gives about 130,000 clones, roughly 92% of which show up once; 4.5% to 7% is in the top ten. The sequenced sample was blood. All receptors come from a young man in good health. Both conserved end residues are part of each CDR3. A D gene is named only where the DNA matches it firmly. Not every row has a clone size; where given, it reads once, few, many or a size class.

J: TRBJ2-7
V: TRBV3-1/TRBV3-2
size: -
D: TRBD1
CDR3: CASSQGQGGEQYF
DNA: TGTGCCAGCAGCCAGGGACAGGGGGGCGAGCAGTACTTC

J: TRBJ1-3
V: TRBV30
size: -
D: -
CDR3: CACRSSGNTIYF
DNA: TGTGCCTGTAGGAGCTCTGGAAACACCATATATTTT

J: TRBJ1-3
V: TRBV2
size: -
D: -
CDR3: CASSESYGSGNTIYF
DNA: TGTGCCAGCAGTGAATCCTATGGCTCTGGAAACACCATATATTTT

J: TRBJ1-4
V: TRBV7-6
size: -
D: -
CDR3: CASSLAPTTNEKLFF
DNA: TGTGCCAGCAGCTTAGCTCCCACAACTAATGAAAAACTGTTTTTT

J: TRBJ2-3
V: TRBV7-3
size: -
D: TRBD2
CDR3: CASSLIGLAGGRDTQYF
DNA: TGTGCCAGCAGCTTAATAGGACTAGCGGGGGGGCGAGATACGCAGTATTTT

J: TRBJ2-1
V: TRBV4-1
size: -
D: -
CDR3: CASSQGPLHNEQFF
DNA: TGCGCCAGCAGCCAAGGCCCCCTGCACAATGAGCAGTTCTTC

J: TRBJ1-2
V: TRBV7-2
size: -
D: TRBD1
CDR3: CASSSRQGIGYGYTF
DNA: TGTGCCAGCAGCTCCAGACAGGGTATAGGGTATGGCTACACCTTC

J: TRBJ1-2
V: TRBV27
size: -
D: -
CDR3: CASSLSWDVYGYTF
DNA: TGTGCCAGCAGTCTTTCTTGGGACGTCTATGGCTACACCTTC

J: TRBJ2-7
V: TRBV30
size: -
D: -
CDR3: CAFTQGGNYEQYF
DNA: TGTGCCTTTACACAGGGGGGGAACTACGAGCAGTACTTC

J: TRBJ1-5
V: TRBV2
size: -
D: -
CDR3: CASSRQGGRSNQPQHF
DNA: TGTGCCAGCAGTCGGCAGGGAGGACGTAGCAATCAGCCCCAGCATTTT

J: TRBJ2-3
V: TRBV9
size: -
D: -
CDR3: CASSPRGGGLSTDTQYF
DNA: TGTGCCAGCAGCCCCCGAGGCGGCGGGCTAAGCACAGATACGCAGTATTTT

J: TRBJ2-3
V: TRBV5-5
size: few
D: TRBD1
CDR3: CASSPGTVSSDTQYF
DNA: TGTGCCAGCAGCCCAGGGACAGTGTCGTCAGATACGCAGTATTTT

J: TRBJ2-3
V: TRBV5-4
size: -
D: TRBD2
CDR3: CASSAGLAGFTDTQYF
DNA: TGTGCCAGCAGCGCCGGACTAGCGGGGTTCACAGATACGCAGTATTTT

J: TRBJ1-2
V: TRBV5-4
size: -
D: TRBD1
CDR3: CASSFDRVDGYTF
DNA: TGTGCCAGCAGCTTCGACAGGGTGGATGGCTACACCTTC

J: TRBJ1-4
V: TRBV6-1
size: -
D: -
CDR3: CASSEFGGAKKKLFF
DNA: TGTGCCAGCAGTGAATTTGGGGGGGCGAAGAAAAAACTGTTTTTT

J: TRBJ1-6
V: TRBV10-3
size: -
D: TRBD1
CDR3: CAISSDRGSSPLHF
DNA: TGTGCCATCAGCTCGGACAGGGGAAGTTCACCCCTCCACTTT

J: TRBJ1-5
V: TRBV6-5
size: -
D: -
CDR3: CASSYSAGDQPQHF
DNA: TGTGCCAGCAGTTATTCGGCAGGGGATCAGCCCCAGCATTTT

J: TRBJ2-1
V: TRBV6-4
size: few
D: -
CDR3: CASTPHKGLNEQFF
DNA: TGTGCCAGCACCCCCCACAAGGGGCTGAATGAGCAGTTCTTC

J: TRBJ2-1
V: TRBV2
size: -
D: TRBD2
CDR3: CASSELLAGGLVFLNEQFF
DNA: TGTGCCAGCAGTGAGCTACTAGCGGGGGGGCTCGTTTTCCTAAATGAGCAGTTCTTC

J: TRBJ2-3
V: TRBV7-6
size: -
D: -
CDR3: CASSLAVNGPTVNTDTQYF
DNA: TGTGCCAGCAGCTTAGCGGTTAATGGTCCCACAGTGAACACAGATACGCAGTATTTT

J: TRBJ2-7
V: TRBV10-3
size: -
D: TRBD1
CDR3: CAISGQGSYEQYF
DNA: TGTGCCATCAGTGGACAGGGCTCCTACGAGCAGTACTTC

J: TRBJ2-1
V: TRBV7-9
size: -
D: -
CDR3: CASSLEGGSYNEQFF
DNA: TGTGCCAGCAGCTTAGAGGGGGGCTCCTACAATGAGCAGTTCTTC

J: TRBJ1-1
V: TRBV2
size: -
D: -
CDR3: CASSGERNTEAFF
DNA: TGTGCCAGCAGTGGAGAAAGAAACACTGAAGCTTTCTTT

J: TRBJ2-5
V: TRBV18
size: once
D: -
CDR3: CASSPRQVPQETQYF
DNA: TGTGCCAGCTCACCACGACAGGTGCCCCAAGAGACCCAGTACTTC

J: TRBJ2-3
V: TRBV2
size: -
D: -
CDR3: CASSVQGTDTQYF
DNA: TGTGCCAGCAGTGTTCAGGGCACAGATACGCAGTATTTT

J: TRBJ1-2
V: TRBV6-1
size: few
D: -
CDR3: CASSETLGLYTF
DNA: TGTGCCAGCAGTGAAACATTGGGACTCTACACCTTC

J: TRBJ2-2
V: TRBV9
size: -
D: -
CDR3: CASSVGAGSTGELFF
DNA: TGTGCCAGCAGCGTAGGCGCCGGAAGCACCGGGGAGCTGTTTTTT

J: TRBJ2-2
V: TRBV6-5
size: -
D: -
CDR3: CASTLIEDTGELFF
DNA: TGTGCCAGCACCTTGATAGAGGACACCGGGGAGCTGTTTTTT

J: TRBJ2-3
V: TRBV7-3
size: -
D: TRBD1
CDR3: CASSLEPGQGTDTQYF
DNA: TGTGCCAGCAGCTTGGAACCGGGACAGGGAACAGATACGCAGTATTTT

J: TRBJ2-2
V: TRBV5-1
size: -
D: TRBD2
CDR3: CASSFLGGADTGELFF
DNA: TGCGCCAGCAGCTTTCTCGGGGGGGCCGACACCGGGGAGCTGTTTTTT

J: TRBJ2-1
V: TRBV5-1
size: -
D: TRBD2
CDR3: CASSQTSGVANEQFF
DNA: TGCGCCAGCAGCCAGACTAGCGGGGTAGCCAATGAGCAGTTCTTC